Listed here is a single T cell receptor beta chain. Antigen specificity is unknown. The CDR3 runs 13 residues. Trimming removed 1 base from V and 5 bases from J, with 9 bases in between. This sample is part of a study of T cells after yellow fever vaccination. Study context: It was SMART-Seq v4 Ultra Low Input that prepared the fractions with low cell numbers.

A universal primer site and UMIs were added as TCR cDNA was made by 5'RACE template switching. Each CDR3 protein gets one entry after TCRdb re-called the 5' RACE reads with MiXCR. Of 300,000 to 400,000 distinct CDR3 sequences in the sample, about 7.8% were seen once. Study outcomes and limitations: It was a weaker secondary response, yet one that peaked faster, at day 5 versus 15. Boosting was followed by the reappearance of most primary-vaccination clones (approximately 95% CD4, about 89% CD8).

The rearrangement uses TRBV12-3 or TRBV12-4 and TRBJ2-7; the D is unclear. Material: PBMCs, obtained more than 40 days after the first yellow fever vaccination. This clonotype was sampled from a man between 18 and 35 years old who received the YFV17D yellow fever vaccine. In DNA form, the CDR3 reads TGTGCCAGCAGTTTAGGGGTCACTCACGAGCAGTACTTC. It translates to CASSLGVTHEQYF.